The 24 T cell receptor beta chains below were found in one sample sequenced in a study of blood T cell repertoires in COVID-19. Here immunoSEQ multiplex PCR was the method, and the copy in TCRdb shows in-frame clones only, minus some. This table holds over 140,000 clones, about 80% found once. The sequenced material came from peripheral blood. The receptors derive from an older woman with acute or convalescent COVID-19.

This clone was seen just once. The chain combines TRBV27 with TRBJ2-1; TRBD2 matches at 7 bases. Trimming removed 3 bases from V and 7 bases from J; junction bases left unmatched: 9. Germline V CDR1 and CDR2: MNHEY, SMNVEV (reference sequence). The CDR3 has 15 amino acids. The chain's CDR3 is CASSFVAVGGNEQFF. The CDR3 DNA sequence: TGTGCCAGCAGTTTTGTAGCGGTGGGAGGGAATGAGCAGTTCTTC.

This clone was picked up one time. V is TRBV6-6 and J is TRBJ2-7; possible D gene TRBD1, 6 bases. The CDR3 length is 15 residues. Germline values: CDR1 MNHNY, CDR2 SVGAGI (reference sequence). The V gene lost 9 bases and the J gene lost 0 bases, with 18 bases spanning the gap. The CDR3 reads CASSRRQVSSYEQYF. In DNA form, the CDR3 reads TGTGCCAGTAGCCGGAGACAGGTGAGCTCCTACGAGCAGTACTTC.

The chain joins TRBV9 to TRBJ2-5; TRBD1 matches at 7 bases. CDR3 length: 16 amino acids. The V segment lost 4 bases and the J segment 1 base; nucleotides outside the gene matches: 10. Germline V CDR1 and CDR2: SGDLS, YYNGEE. CDR3 residues: CASSRRTGDFQETQYF. CDR3 coding DNA: TGTGCCAGCAGCAGAAGGACAGGTGACTTCCAAGAGACCCAGTACTTC.

The chain is built from TRBV10-3 and TRBJ1-4; D is unclear. The germline V gene encodes CDR1 ENHRY and CDR2 SYGVKD. The V end lost 10 bases, the J end lost 3 bases, and 15 bases lay between the germline ends. This CDR3 contains 14 residues. For the CDR3, the DNA is TGTGCCACCGCCTCCGGAGGTCCTAATGAAAAACTGTTTTTT. Protein: CATASGGPNEKLFF.

The chain recombines TRBV4-2 with TRBJ2-1; possibly TRBD2 for D (7 bases). This CDR3 is 15 amino acids long. V lost 4 bases, J lost 4 bases, and 14 bases lay in between. Germline V gene data show CDR1 as LGHNA and CDR2 as YNFKEQ. CDR3 coding DNA: TGTGCCAGCAGCCCGGGGGGACAAACGTACAATGAGCAGTTCTTC. It is translated as CASSPGGQTYNEQFF.

The CDR3 spells CASSFRTVGHEQYF. The CDR3 DNA is TGTGCCAGCAGCTTCCGGACAGTGGGTCACGAGCAGTACTTC. The rearrangement joins TRBV28 to TRBJ2-7; D might be TRBD1 (6 bases). The CDR3 length is 14 residues. V was clipped by 6 bases and J by 5 bases, with 17 bases between them. Germline V gene sequence: CDR1 MDHEN, CDR2 SYDVKM.

This chain uses TRBV28 with TRBJ2-5; 8 positions agree with TRBD2. This CDR3 region has 15 residues. Looked up from germline, CDR1 is MDHEN and CDR2 is SYDVKM. Losses at the gene ends were 3 bases for V and 2 bases for J; bases not matched to a gene: 5. The CDR3 here is CASSFRTSRQETQYF. In DNA, the CDR3 is TGTGCCAGCAGTTTCCGGACTAGCCGACAAGAGACCCAGTACTTC.

The chain joins TRBV21-1 to TRBJ1-2. TRBV21-1 is flagged as a pseudogene. The CDR3 runs to 14 residues. CDR3 bases: TGTGCCAGCAGCAGTCCGACTCCGAGCTGTGGCTACACCTTC. Its translation is CASSSPTPSCGYTF.

This clone was seen more than once but under ten times. This chain uses TRBV7-6 with TRBJ2-5; the D gene is possibly TRBD1 (5 bases). CDR1 is SGHVS and CDR2 is FNYEAQ in the germline V gene. There are 15 residues in the CDR3. Between the trimmed V and J ends, which lost 4 bases and 0 bases, there was a span of 12 bases. CDR3 sequence reads: CASSYTTGDQETQYF. The CDR3 DNA follows: TGTGCCAGCAGCTACACAACAGGAGACCAAGAGACCCAGTACTTC.

This chain joins TRBV28 and TRBJ1-1; no clear D gene. V dropped 7 bases and J dropped 0 bases, with 12 bases sitting between them. The CDR3 totals 14 residues. Germline assignment: CDR1 MDHEN and CDR2 SYDVKM. DNA for the CDR3: TGTGCCAGCAAGCGGGCAGTGATGAACACTGAAGCTTTCTTT. Amino acid sequence: CASKRAVMNTEAFF. Based on the CDR3 plus reference TRBV28 and TRBJ1-1, the full variable domain is DVKVTQSSRYLVKRTGEKVFLECVQDMDHENMFWYRQDPGLGLRLIYFSYDVKMKEKGDIPEGYSVSREKKERFSLILESASTNQTSMYLCASKRAVMNTEAFFGQGTRLTVV.

V usage is TRBV15 and J usage is TRBJ2-1; the match to TRBD2 covers 8 bases. V was clipped by 6 bases and J by 8 bases; unmatched bases: 3. The CDR3 has 12 residues. CDR1 is LNHNV, CDR2 YYDKDF, per germline (reference sequence). Written as DNA, the CDR3 is TGTGCCACCAGGGGACTAGTCCATGAGCAGTTCTTC. Translating gives CATRGLVHEQFF. Full variable domain (outside the CDR3, taken from reference TRBV15 and TRBJ2-1): DAMVIQNPRYQVTQFGKPVTLSCSQTLNHNVMYWYQQKSSQAPKLLFHYYDKDFNNEADTPDNFQSRRPNTSFCFLDIRSPGLGDTAMYLCATRGLVHEQFFGPGTRLTVL.

The chain uses TRBV2 and TRBJ2-7; D perhaps matches TRBD2 (5 bases). Germline lookup yields CDR1 SNHLY and CDR2 FYNNEI. V lost 6 bases and J 6 bases, leaving 15 bases between the germline ends. The CDR3 runs to 13 residues. CDR3 amino acids: CASRQLDWGEQYF. For the CDR3, the DNA is TGTGCCAGCAGACAACTAGACTGGGGCGAGCAGTACTTC.

The rearrangement uses TRBV24-1 and TRBJ2-1; 9 bases match TRBD1. Germline V gives CDR1 KGHDR, CDR2 SFDVKD. CDR3 length: 15 residues. Trimming at V came to 4 bases and at J to 9 bases, leaving 9 bases not matched to a gene. For the CDR3, the DNA is TGTGCCACCAGTGACCCGGGACAGGGAGCAGGTGAGCAGTTCTTC. Encoded protein: CATSDPGQGAGEQFF.

This chain links TRBV12-3 or TRBV12-4 with TRBJ1-1; 8 bases are a match to TRBD1. CDR3 length: 13 residues. The J segment lost 4 bases and the V segment lost 9 bases, leaving 7 bases of the junction unmatched. Here the CDR3 reads CASALTGGTEAFF. The CDR3 DNA sequence: TGTGCCAGTGCCCTTACAGGGGGCACTGAAGCTTTCTTT.

This chain links TRBV5-8 with TRBJ1-5; D call uncertain. Deletions cut 0 bases from V and 13 bases from J, with 8 bases between. This CDR3 is 11 amino acids long. CDR1 SGHTS and CDR2 YDEGEE come from the germline V gene. Here the CDR3 DNA reads TGTGCCAGCAGCTTGGCCTCCCTTCAGCATTTT. The encoded protein is CASSLASLQHF.

This clone was seen only a few times. J is TRBJ1-2 and V is TRBV7-2, with no clear D. CDR3 length equals 14 residues. CDR1 and CDR2 (germline): SGHTA, FQGNSA. V shed 5 bases and J shed 8 bases, with 18 bases lying between them. The CDR3 reads CASSPAPGGGGYTF. DNA of the CDR3: TGTGCCAGCAGCCCCGCTCCCGGCGGCGGCGGCTACACCTTC.

Only a few counts were recorded for this clone. The CDR3 loop is CASSLRGASGRYEQYF. Written as DNA, the CDR3 is TGTGCCAGCAGTTTGAGGGGGGCTAGCGGGCGTTACGAGCAGTACTTC. The chain recombines TRBV27 with TRBJ2-7; 8 bases line up with TRBD2. CDR1 and CDR2 from the germline V gene are MNHEY and SMNVEV (reference sequence). CDR3 length equals 16 residues. Germline trimming cut 3 bases from V and 4 bases from J; bases unmatched to any gene: 11.

CDR3 nucleotide sequence: TGCGCCAGCAGCCGTCACACCAGCTCTGGAAACACCATATATTTT. This codes for CASSRHTSSGNTIYF. J is TRBJ1-3 and V is TRBV4-1; D gene unclear. This CDR3 has 15 residues. Looked up from germline, CDR1 is MGHRA and CDR2 is YSYEKL. V shed 4 bases and J shed 0 bases, with 10 bases lying between them.

V and J are TRBV6-5 and TRBJ1-5; D is possibly TRBD1 (6 bases). V shed 8 bases and J shed 3 bases, with 14 bases lying between them. The CDR3 contains 14 residues. Germline V gene data show CDR1 as MNHEY and CDR2 as SVGAGI. CDR3 amino acids: CASQRTALNQPQHF. For the CDR3, the DNA is TGTGCCAGCCAACGGACAGCCCTCAATCAGCCCCAGCATTTT.

The V and J genes are TRBV9 and TRBJ2-2; perhaps TRBD1 as D (5 bases). Germline V lookup: CDR1 SGDLS, CDR2 YYNGEE. CDR3 length: 17 amino acids. The V gene lost 2 bases and the J gene lost 0 bases, with 14 bases spanning the gap. CDR3 sequence: CASSVPRGRPNTGELFF. The CDR3 DNA is TGTGCCAGCAGCGTCCCAAGGGGAAGGCCGAACACCGGGGAGCTGTTTTTT.

This chain connects TRBV28 to TRBJ1-1, with 9 bases fitting TRBD1. The CDR3 runs to 20 residues. From germline, CDR1 is MDHEN and CDR2 SYDVKM. The J segment lost 1 base and the V segment lost 6 bases, leaving 21 bases of the junction unmatched. In DNA, the CDR3 is TGTGCCAGCAGCTCTCTTATTGAGCGGGGACAGGGTCTGAGGAACACTGAAGCTTTCTTT. It specifies CASSSLIERGQGLRNTEAFF.

This clone was counted only a few times. The rearrangement links TRBV4-3 to TRBJ1-2; unclear D gene. The CDR3 has 14 residues. Germline lookup yields CDR1 LGHNA and CDR2 YSLEER. The V end was cut by 2 bases, the J end by 2 bases, with 9 bases between. In DNA form, the CDR3 reads TGCGCCAGCAGCCAAAGTAGGGAGAACTATGGCTACACCTTC. This codes for CASSQSRENYGYTF.

This clone was counted a few times. The V call is TRBV6-4, the J call TRBJ1-1, with TRBD1 matching over 7 bases. The germline V gene encodes CDR1 MRHNA and CDR2 SNTAGT. V was pared by 6 bases and J by 4 bases, with 11 bases of the junction left unmatched. The CDR3 is 15 amino acids. Written as DNA, the CDR3 is TGTGCCAGCAGCAAAGGGGGCATGGGTGTCACTGAAGCTTTCTTT. It encodes CASSKGGMGVTEAFF.

The chain joins TRBV27 to TRBJ2-2, with D perhaps TRBD1 (6 bases). The CDR3 is 16 residues long. The germline CDR1 and CDR2 sequences are MNHEY and SMNVEV (reference sequence). Deletions cut 6 bases from V and 1 base from J, with 15 bases between. CDR3 DNA: TGTGCCAGCAGCCCACAGGGCTCGAGGAACACCGGGGAGCTGTTTTTT. This encodes CASSPQGSRNTGELFF.